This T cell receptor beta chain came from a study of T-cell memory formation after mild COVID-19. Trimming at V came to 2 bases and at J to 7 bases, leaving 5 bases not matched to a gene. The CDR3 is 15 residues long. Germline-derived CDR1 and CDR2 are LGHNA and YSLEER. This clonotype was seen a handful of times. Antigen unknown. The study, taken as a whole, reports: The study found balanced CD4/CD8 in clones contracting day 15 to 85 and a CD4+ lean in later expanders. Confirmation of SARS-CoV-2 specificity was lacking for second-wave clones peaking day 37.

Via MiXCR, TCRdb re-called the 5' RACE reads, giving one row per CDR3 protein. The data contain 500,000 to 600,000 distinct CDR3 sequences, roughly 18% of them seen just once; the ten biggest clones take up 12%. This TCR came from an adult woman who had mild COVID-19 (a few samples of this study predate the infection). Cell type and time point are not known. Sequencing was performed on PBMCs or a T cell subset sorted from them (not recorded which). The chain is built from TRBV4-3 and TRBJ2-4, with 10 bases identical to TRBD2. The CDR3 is CASSQLAGERNIQYF. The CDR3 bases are TGCGCCAGCAGCCAACTAGCGGGAGAAAGGAACATTCAGTACTTC.